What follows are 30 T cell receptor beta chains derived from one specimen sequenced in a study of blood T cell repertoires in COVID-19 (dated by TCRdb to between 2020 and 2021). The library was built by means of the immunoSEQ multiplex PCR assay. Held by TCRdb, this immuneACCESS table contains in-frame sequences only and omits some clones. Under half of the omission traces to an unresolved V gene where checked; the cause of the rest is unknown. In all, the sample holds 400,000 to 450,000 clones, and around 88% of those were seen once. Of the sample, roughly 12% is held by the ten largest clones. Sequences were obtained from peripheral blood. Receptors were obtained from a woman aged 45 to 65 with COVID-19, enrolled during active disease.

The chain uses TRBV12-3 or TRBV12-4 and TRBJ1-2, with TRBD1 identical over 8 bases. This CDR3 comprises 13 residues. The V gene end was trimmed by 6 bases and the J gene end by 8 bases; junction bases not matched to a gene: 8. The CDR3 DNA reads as TGTGCCAGCAGCCCTAGAGACAGGGGAGGCTACACCTTC. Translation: CASSPRDRGGYTF.

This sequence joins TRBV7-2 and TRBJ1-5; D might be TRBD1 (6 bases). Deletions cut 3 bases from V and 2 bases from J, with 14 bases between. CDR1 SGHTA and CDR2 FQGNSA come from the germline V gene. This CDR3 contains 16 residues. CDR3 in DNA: TGTGCCAGCAGCTTTATGGGGGCCGGGGGCAATCAGCCCCAGCATTTT. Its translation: CASSFMGAGGNQPQHF.

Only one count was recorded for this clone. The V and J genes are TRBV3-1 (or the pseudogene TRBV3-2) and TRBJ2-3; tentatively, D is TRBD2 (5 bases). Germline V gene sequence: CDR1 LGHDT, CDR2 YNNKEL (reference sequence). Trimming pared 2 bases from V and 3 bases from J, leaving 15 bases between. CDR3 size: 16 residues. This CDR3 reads CASSQNHLAGTDTQYF. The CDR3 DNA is TGTGCCAGCAGCCAAAACCATCTAGCAGGAACAGATACGCAGTATTTT.

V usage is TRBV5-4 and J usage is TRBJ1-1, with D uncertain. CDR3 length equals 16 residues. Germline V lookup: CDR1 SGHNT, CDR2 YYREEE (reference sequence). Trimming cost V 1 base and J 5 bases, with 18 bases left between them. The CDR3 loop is CASSLTQTRTRTEAFF. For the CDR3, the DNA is TGTGCCAGCAGCTTGACGCAAACACGAACGAGGACTGAAGCTTTCTTT.

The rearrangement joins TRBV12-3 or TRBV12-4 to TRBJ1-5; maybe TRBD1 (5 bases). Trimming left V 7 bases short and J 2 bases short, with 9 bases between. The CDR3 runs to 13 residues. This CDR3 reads CASTLGGNQPQHF. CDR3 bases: TGTGCCAGCACGTTAGGGGGCAATCAGCCCCAGCATTTT.

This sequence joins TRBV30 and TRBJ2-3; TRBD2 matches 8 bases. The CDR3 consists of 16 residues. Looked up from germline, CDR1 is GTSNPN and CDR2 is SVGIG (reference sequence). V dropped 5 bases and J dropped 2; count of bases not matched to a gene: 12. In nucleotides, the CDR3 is TGTGCCTGGGGTTCCGGAACTAGCGGATCCACAGATACGCAGTATTTT. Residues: CAWGSGTSGSTDTQYF.

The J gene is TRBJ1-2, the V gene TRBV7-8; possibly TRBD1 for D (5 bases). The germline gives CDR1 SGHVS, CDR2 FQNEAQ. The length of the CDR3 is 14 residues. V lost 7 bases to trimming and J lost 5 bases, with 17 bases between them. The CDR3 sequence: CASTPLGASYGYTF. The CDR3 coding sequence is TGTGCCAGCACACCTCTTGGGGCCTCGTATGGCTACACCTTC.

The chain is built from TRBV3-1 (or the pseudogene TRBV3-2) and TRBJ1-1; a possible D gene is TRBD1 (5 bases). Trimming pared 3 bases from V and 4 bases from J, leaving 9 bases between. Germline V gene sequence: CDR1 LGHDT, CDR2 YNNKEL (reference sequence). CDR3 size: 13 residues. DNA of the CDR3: TGTGCCAGCAGCCAGGGCAGGGTCACTGAAGCTTTCTTT. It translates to CASSQGRVTEAFF.

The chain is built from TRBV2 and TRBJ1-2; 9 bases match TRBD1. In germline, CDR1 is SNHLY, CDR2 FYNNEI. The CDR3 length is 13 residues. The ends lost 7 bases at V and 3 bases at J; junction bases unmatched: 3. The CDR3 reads CASNRQGDYGYTF. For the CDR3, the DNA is TGTGCCAGCAATCGACAGGGGGACTATGGCTACACCTTC.

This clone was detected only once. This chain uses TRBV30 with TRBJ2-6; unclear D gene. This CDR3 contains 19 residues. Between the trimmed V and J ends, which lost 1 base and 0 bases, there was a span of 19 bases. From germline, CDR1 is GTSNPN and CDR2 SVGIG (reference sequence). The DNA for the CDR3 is TGTGCCTGGAGTGAAAGGCAGGTATCCTTTTCCTCTGGGGCCAACGTCCTGACTTTC. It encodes CAWSERQVSFSSGANVLTF. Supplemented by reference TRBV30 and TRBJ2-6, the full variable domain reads SQTIHQWPATLVQPVGSPLSLECTVEGTSNPNLYWYRQAAGRGLQLLFYSVGIGQISSEVPQNLSASRPQDRQFILSSKKLLLSDSGFYLCAWSERQVSFSSGANVLTFGAGSRLTVL.

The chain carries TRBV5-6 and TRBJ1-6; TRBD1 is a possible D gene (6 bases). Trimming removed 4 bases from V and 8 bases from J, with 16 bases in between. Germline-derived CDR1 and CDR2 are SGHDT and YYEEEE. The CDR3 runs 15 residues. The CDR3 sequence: CASSGNRVGDSPLHF. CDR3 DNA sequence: TGTGCCAGCAGCGGGAACAGGGTCGGGGATTCACCCCTCCACTTT.

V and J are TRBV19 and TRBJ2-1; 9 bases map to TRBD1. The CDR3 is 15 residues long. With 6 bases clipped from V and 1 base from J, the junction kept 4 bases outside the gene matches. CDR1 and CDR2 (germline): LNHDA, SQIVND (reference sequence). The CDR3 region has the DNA TGTGCCAGTAGGCCGGGACAGGGATCCTACAATGAGCAGTTCTTC. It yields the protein CASRPGQGSYNEQFF.

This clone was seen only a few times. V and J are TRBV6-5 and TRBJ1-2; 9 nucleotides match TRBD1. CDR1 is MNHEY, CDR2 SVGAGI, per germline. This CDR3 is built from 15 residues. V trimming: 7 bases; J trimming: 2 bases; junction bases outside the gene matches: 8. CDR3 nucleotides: TGTGCCAGCACCCGCACACAGGGGGCGAACTATGGCTACACCTTC. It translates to CASTRTQGANYGYTF.

The CDR3: CSGLLRRADTQYF. The CDR3 DNA is TGCAGCGGTCTTCTGCGCCGCGCAGATACGCAGTATTTT. V and J are TRBV29-1 and TRBJ2-3, with no clear D. The CDR3 is 13 residues long. V lost 7 bases to trimming and J lost 4 bases, with 15 bases between them. CDR1 is SQVTM, CDR2 ANQGSEA, per germline.

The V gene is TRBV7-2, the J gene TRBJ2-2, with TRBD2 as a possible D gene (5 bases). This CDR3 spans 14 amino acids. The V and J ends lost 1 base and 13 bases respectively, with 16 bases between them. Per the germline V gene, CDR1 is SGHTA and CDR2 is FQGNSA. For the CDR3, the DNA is TGTGCCAGCAGCTTAGTCACCTTCACTAGTTGGCTGTTTTTT. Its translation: CASSLVTFTSWLFF. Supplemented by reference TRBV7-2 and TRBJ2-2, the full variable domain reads GAGVSQSPSNKVTEKGKDVELRCDPISGHTALYWYRQSLGQGLEFLIYFQGNSAPDKSGLPSDRFSAERTGGSVSTLTIQRTQQEDSAVYLCASSLVTFTSWLFFGEGSRLTVL.

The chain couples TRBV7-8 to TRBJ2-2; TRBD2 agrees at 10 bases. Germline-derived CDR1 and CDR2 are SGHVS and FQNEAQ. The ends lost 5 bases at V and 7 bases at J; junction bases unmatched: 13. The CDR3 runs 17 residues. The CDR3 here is CASSPAPSGGAGGELFF. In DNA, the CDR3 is TGTGCCAGCAGCCCCGCCCCCAGCGGGGGGGCCGGCGGGGAGCTGTTTTTT.

The CDR3 loop reads CASSHERGGSYEQYF. The CDR3 DNA follows: TGTGCCAGTAGCCACGAGCGGGGGGGATCCTACGAGCAGTACTTC. The V call is TRBV19, the J call TRBJ2-7; TRBD2 matches 10 bases. The V and J ends lost 6 bases and 1 base, in that order; junction bases with no gene match: 6. This CDR3 spans 15 amino acids. Germline-derived CDR1 and CDR2 are LNHDA and SQIVND (reference sequence).

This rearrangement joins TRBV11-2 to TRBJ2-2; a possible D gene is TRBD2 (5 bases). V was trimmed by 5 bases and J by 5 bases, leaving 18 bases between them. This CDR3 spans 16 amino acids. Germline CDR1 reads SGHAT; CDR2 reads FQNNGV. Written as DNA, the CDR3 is TGTGCCAGCAGCCCGAGACTAACGGGATGGACCGGGGAGCTGTTTTTT. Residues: CASSPRLTGWTGELFF.

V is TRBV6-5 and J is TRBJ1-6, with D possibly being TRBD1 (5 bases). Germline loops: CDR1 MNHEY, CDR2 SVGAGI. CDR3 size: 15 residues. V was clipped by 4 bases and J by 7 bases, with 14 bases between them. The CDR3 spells CASSFDGGENSPLHF. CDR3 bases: TGTGCCAGCAGTTTCGACGGAGGGGAGAATTCACCCCTCCACTTT.

DNA for the CDR3: TGTGCCAGCAGCCCGGGACAAAGGAACACCGGGGAGCTGTTTTTT. Amino acids: CASSPGQRNTGELFF. The chain couples TRBV6-5 to TRBJ2-2; D is perhaps TRBD1 (6 bases). Deletions cut 6 bases from V and 1 base from J, with 12 bases between. CDR3 length: 15 residues. The germline gives CDR1 MNHEY, CDR2 SVGAGI.

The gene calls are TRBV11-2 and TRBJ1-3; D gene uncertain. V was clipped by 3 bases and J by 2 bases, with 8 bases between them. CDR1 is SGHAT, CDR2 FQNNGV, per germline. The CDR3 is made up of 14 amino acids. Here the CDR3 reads CASSFGFTGNTIYF. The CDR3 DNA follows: TGTGCCAGCAGCTTCGGGTTTACTGGAAACACCATATATTTT. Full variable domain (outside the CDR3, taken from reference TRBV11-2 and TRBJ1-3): EAGVAQSPRYKIIEKRQSVAFWCNPISGHATLYWYQQILGQGPKLLIQFQNNGVVDDSQLPKDRFSAERLKGVDSTLKIQPAKLEDSAVYLCASSFGFTGNTIYFGEGSWLTVV.

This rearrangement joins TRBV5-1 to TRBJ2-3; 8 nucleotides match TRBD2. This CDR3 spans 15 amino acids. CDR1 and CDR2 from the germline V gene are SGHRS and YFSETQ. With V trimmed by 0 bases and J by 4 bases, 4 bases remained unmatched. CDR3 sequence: CASSLVAGGPDTQYF. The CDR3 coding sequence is TGCGCCAGCAGCTTGGTGGCGGGGGGCCCAGATACGCAGTATTTT.

CDR3 loop: CASSLRGQGGVTEAFF. For the CDR3, the DNA is TGCGCCAGCAGCCTCCGAGGACAGGGAGGGGTCACTGAAGCTTTCTTT. The V and J genes are TRBV5-1 and TRBJ1-1; 8 bases match TRBD1. With V trimmed by 4 bases and J by 4 bases, 12 bases remained unmatched. The CDR3 sequence is 16 residues long. The germline CDR1 and CDR2 sequences are SGHRS and YFSETQ.

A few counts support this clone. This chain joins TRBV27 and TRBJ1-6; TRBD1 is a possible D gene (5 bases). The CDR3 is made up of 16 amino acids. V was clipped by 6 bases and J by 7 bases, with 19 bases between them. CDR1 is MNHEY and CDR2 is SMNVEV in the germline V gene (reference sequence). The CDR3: CASSPGGEGRNSPLHF. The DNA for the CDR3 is TGTGCCAGCAGCCCCGGCGGGGAGGGGAGGAATTCACCCCTCCACTTT.

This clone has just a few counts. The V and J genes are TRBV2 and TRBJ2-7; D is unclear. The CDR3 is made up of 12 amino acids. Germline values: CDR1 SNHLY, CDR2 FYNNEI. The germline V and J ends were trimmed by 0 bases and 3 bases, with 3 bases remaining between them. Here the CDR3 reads CASSEAIYEQYF. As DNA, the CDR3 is TGTGCCAGCAGTGAAGCTATCTACGAGCAGTACTTC.

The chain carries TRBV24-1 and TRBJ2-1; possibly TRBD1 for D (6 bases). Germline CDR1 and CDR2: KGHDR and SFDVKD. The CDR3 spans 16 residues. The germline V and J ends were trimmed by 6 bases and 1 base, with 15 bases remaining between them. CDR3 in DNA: TGTGCCACCAGTCCCCAAGGGGGTTGGTCCTACAATGAGCAGTTCTTC. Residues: CATSPQGGWSYNEQFF.

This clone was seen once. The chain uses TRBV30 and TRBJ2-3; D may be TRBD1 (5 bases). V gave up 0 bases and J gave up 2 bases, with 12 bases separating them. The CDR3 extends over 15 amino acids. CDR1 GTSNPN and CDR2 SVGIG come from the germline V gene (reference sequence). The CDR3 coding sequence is TGTGCCTGGAGTGTTAGGCAGGGCCTCACAGATACGCAGTATTTT. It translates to CAWSVRQGLTDTQYF.

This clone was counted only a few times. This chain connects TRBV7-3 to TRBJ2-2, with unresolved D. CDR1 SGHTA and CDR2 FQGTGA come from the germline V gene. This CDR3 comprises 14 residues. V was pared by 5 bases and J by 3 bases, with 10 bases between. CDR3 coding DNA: TGTGCCAGCAGCCCCCAAGCCTACACCGGGGAGCTGTTTTTT. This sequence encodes CASSPQAYTGELFF.

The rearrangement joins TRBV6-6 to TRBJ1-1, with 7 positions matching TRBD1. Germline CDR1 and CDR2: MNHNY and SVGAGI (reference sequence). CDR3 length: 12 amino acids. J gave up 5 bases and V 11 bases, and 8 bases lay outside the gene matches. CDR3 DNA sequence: TGTGCCGGTTCGACAGGGCGAACTGAAGCTTTCTTT. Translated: CAGSTGRTEAFF.

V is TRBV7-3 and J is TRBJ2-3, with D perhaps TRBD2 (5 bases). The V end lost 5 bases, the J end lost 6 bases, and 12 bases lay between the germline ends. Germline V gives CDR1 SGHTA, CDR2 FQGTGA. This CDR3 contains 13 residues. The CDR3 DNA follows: TGTGCCAGCAGCCCAAATTTAGCGGATACGCAGTATTTT. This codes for CASSPNLADTQYF.